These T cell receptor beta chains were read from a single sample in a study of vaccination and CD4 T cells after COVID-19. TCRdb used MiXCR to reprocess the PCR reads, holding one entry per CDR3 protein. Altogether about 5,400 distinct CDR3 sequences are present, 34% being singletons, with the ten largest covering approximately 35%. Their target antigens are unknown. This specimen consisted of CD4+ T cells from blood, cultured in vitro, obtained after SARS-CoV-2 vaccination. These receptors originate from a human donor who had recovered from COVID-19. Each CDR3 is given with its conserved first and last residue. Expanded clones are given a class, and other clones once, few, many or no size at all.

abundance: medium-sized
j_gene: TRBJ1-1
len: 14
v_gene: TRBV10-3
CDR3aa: CAISVQGEDTEAFF

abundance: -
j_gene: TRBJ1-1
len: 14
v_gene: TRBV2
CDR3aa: CASSDSRRNTEAFF

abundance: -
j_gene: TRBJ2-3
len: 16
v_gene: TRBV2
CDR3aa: CASRGRTSGRADTQYF

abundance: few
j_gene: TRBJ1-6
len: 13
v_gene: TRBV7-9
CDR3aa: CASSLGERSPLHF

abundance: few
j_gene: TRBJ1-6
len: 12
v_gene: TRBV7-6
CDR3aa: CASSLSGAPLHF

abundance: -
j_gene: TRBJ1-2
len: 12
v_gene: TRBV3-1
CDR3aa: CASSQGARGYTF

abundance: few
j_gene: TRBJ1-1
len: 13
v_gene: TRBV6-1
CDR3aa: CASRERTQTEAFF

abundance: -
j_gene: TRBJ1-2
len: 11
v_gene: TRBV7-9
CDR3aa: CASTLIGSYTF

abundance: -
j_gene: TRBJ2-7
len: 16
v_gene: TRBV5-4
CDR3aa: CASSLGLAGAEGEQYF

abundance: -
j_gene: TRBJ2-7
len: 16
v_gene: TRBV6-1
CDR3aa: CASRLRTSGGYYEQYF

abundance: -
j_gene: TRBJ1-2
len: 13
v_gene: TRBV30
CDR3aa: CAWRRDRAYGYTF

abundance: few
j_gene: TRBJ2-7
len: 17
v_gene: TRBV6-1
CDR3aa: CAGGRGTSGRRDYEQYF

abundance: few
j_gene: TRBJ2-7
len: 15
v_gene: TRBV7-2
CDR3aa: CASSQQRGQSYEQYF

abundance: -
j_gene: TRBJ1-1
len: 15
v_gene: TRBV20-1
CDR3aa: CSAARGTGGSREAFF

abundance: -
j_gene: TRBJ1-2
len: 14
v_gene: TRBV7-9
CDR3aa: CASSLGGLSYGYTF

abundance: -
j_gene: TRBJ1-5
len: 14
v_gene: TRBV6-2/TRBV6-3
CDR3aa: CASRGTVPYQPQHF

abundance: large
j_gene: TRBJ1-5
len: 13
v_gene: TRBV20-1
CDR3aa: CSAPRGDYQPQHF

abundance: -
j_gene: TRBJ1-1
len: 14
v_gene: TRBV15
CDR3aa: CATSSEFLDTEAFF

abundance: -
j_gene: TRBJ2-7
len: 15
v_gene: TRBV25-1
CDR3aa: CASRGDRGALHEQYF

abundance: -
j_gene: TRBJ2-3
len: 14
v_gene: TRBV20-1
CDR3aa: CSARDPTSTDTQYF

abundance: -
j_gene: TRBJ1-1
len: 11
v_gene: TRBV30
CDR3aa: CAWMRGFGSFF

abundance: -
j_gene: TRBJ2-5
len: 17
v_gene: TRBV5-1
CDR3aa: CASSSLLDRSYQETQYF

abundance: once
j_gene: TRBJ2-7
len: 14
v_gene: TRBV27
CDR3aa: CASGSVTSGYEQYF

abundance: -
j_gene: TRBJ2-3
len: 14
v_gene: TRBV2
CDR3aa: CASRPYRIRDTQYF

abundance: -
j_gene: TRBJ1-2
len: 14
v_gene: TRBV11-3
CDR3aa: CASSLGDSRYGYTF

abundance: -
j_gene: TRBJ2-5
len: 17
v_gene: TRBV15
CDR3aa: CATSRDRGTAEQETQYF

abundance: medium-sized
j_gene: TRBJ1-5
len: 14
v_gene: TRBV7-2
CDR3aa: CASSLGQGPQPQHF

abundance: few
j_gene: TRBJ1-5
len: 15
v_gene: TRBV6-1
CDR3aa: CASRGAIRSSQPQHF

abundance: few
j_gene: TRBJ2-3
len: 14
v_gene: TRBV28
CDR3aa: CASRIALAVDTQYF

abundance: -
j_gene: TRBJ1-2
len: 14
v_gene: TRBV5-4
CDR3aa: CASSLAGGWYGYTF

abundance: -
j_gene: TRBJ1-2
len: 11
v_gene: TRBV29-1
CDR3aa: CSVVTGDGYTF

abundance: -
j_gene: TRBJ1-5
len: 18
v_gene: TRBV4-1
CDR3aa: CASSSGGRRGPKDQPQHF

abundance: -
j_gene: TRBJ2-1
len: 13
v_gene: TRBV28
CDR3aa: CASSFPGYNEQFF

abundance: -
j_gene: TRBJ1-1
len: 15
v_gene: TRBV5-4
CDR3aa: CASSLQGSMNTEAFF

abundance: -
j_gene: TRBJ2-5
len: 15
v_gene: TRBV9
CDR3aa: CASSVLEGPVETQYF

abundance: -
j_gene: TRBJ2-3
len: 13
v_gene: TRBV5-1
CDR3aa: CASSWGGGHTQYF

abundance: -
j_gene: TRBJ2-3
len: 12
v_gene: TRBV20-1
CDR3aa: CSAPREADTQYF

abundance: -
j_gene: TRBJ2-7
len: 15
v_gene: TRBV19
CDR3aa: CASSLRGWSSYEQYF